This is a list of T cell receptor beta chains from one sample in a study of T cells in Graves' hyperthyroidism and ophthalmopathy. Each CDR3 protein gets one entry after TCRdb re-called the multiplex PCR reads with MiXCR. The sample lists about 320,000 distinct CDR3 sequences, about 15% occurring once. Sequenced input: blood. The source is a man younger than 40 with Graves' hyperthyroidism. CDR3s include the opening cysteine and the closing phenylalanine or tryptophan. Fields, in order: CDR3 DNA, CDR3 protein, D gene, V gene, J gene, clone size. D genes are given only for firm matches. Not every row has a clone size; where given, it reads once, few, many or a size class.

TGTGCCAGCAGCGCATCCGGGACAGGGCACAATTCACCCCTCCACTTT	CASSASGTGHNSPLHF	TRBD1	TRBV9	TRBJ1-6	-
TGCAGCGCCGGAGGGGGGAGAAACACTGAAGCTTTCTTT	CSAGGGRNTEAFF	-	TRBV29-1	TRBJ1-1	many
TGCGCCAGCGGTTTGGGTGACGAGCAGTACTTC	CASGLGDEQYF	-	TRBV5-1	TRBJ2-7	many
TGTGCCAGCAGTTTTTCCGGGAGTGGCAATGAGCAGTTCTTC	CASSFSGSGNEQFF	-	TRBV27	TRBJ2-1	many
TGTGCCAGCAGCGTAGAATCCCGGATCACAGATACGCAGTATTTT	CASSVESRITDTQYF	-	TRBV9	TRBJ2-3	many
TGTGCCAGCAGGGACAGGGGACCGAACACTGAAGCTTTCTTT	CASRDRGPNTEAFF	TRBD1	TRBV6-2/TRBV6-3	TRBJ1-1	many
TGCAGTGCTAGGAGTGGGACAGCAGGAAACACCATATATTTT	CSARSGTAGNTIYF	TRBD1	TRBV20-1	TRBJ1-3	few
TGTGCCAGCAGCTTCGCAGGGGTAACAGATACGCAGTATTTT	CASSFAGVTDTQYF	-	TRBV7-8	TRBJ2-3	many
TGTGCCAGCTCGGCCCGACAGGGGTCCTTCTACGAGCAGTACTTC	CASSARQGSFYEQYF	TRBD1	TRBV18	TRBJ2-7	few
TGTGCCAGCAGCGAAACAGCAGGGTGGTCCTACGAGCAGTACTTC	CASSETAGWSYEQYF	-	TRBV6-1	TRBJ2-7	many
TGTGCCACCAGGTCGAGCGGGAGGACCTACAATGAGCAGTTCTTC	CATRSSGRTYNEQFF	TRBD2	TRBV24-1	TRBJ2-1	-
TGCAGTGCTAGACTGGCACAGAACACTGAAGCTTTCTTT	CSARLAQNTEAFF	-	TRBV20-1	TRBJ1-1	many
TGCAGCGCCACCCGGACTGAAGAGACCCAGTACTTC	CSATRTEETQYF	-	TRBV29-1	TRBJ2-5	many
TGCAGTTTTTTTACAGGGAAGGGGTCCTACGAGCAGTACTTC	CSFFTGKGSYEQYF	-	TRBV29-1	TRBJ2-7	-
TGTGCCAGCAGTTATAGTCCGGGCAATGAGCAGTTCTTC	CASSYSPGNEQFF	-	TRBV6-1	TRBJ2-1	many
TGTGCCAGCAGGAGACAGGGGACCAATGAGCAGTTCTTC	CASRRQGTNEQFF	TRBD1	TRBV2	TRBJ2-1	many
TGTGCCACCAGCCACGCTAGCGTGCCAGAGACCCAGTACTTC	CATSHASVPETQYF	-	TRBV24-1	TRBJ2-5	many
TGTGCCAGCAGTATTCCCGAAAGCACCTACGAGCAGTACTTC	CASSIPESTYEQYF	-	TRBV28	TRBJ2-7	many
TGTGCCAGCAGCCACGGTAGAAGACAAGAGACCCAGTACTTC	CASSHGRRQETQYF	-	TRBV11-2	TRBJ2-5	many
TGTGCCAGCAGTGAATATCGGGGGACCTCTGGAAACACCATATATTTT	CASSEYRGTSGNTIYF	-	TRBV6-1	TRBJ1-3	many
TGTGCCAGCCTCCGGTGGCGAGGCTACACCTTC	CASLRWRGYTF	-	TRBV2	TRBJ1-2	many
TGTGCCAGCAGTTTGAGCGGGAGTATCTCCTACAATGAGCAGTTCTTC	CASSLSGSISYNEQFF	TRBD2	TRBV27	TRBJ2-1	few
TGCGCCAGCAAGGGAAACGAAGAGTTTGGGACCCAGTACTTC	CASKGNEEFGTQYF	-	TRBV5-1	TRBJ2-5	-
TGTGCCAGCAGGGACAGGTCCAGGTCCGGGGAGCTGTTTTTT	CASRDRSRSGELFF	TRBD1	TRBV5-6	TRBJ2-2	-
TGTGCCAGCAGCTTAGGCAGAATGGGAGCTTTCTTT	CASSLGRMGAFF	-	TRBV7-9	TRBJ1-1	many
TGCAGTGCTGAGGGATTCCGACAGGGCGATTACAATGAGCAGTTCTTC	CSAEGFRQGDYNEQFF	TRBD1	TRBV20-1	TRBJ2-1	few
TGTGCCAGCAGCTTAAGAGGGCGCAGCACAGATACGCAGTATTTT	CASSLRGRSTDTQYF	-	TRBV7-3	TRBJ2-3	many
TGTGCCAGCAGTTTGCACAGGGGGCGCGGCTACACCTTC	CASSLHRGRGYTF	TRBD1	TRBV27	TRBJ1-2	few
TGTGCCAGCAGTTACGGACTAGCGGGAGTAGGTAGGGAGACCCAGTACTTC	CASSYGLAGVGRETQYF	TRBD2	TRBV6-5	TRBJ2-5	many
TGCAGTGCTAGACAGGGGGCGAGCGGGGAGCTGTTTTTT	CSARQGASGELFF	TRBD1	TRBV20-1	TRBJ2-2	-
TGTGCCAGCAGCTTAGATTTGTTAGCGGGCGGATACAATGAGCAGTTCTTC	CASSLDLLAGGYNEQFF	TRBD2	TRBV11-2	TRBJ2-1	few
TGCGCCAGCAGCCAAGGGTCACGGGTGAACACTGAAGCTTTCTTT	CASSQGSRVNTEAFF	-	TRBV4-1	TRBJ1-1	-
TGTGCCAGCAGCTTACCATCGGGTGGTGAGACCCAGTACTTC	CASSLPSGGETQYF	-	TRBV7-9	TRBJ2-5	many
TGTGCCTGGAGTCCACCGGACAGATTGGTGAGCTACACCTTC	CAWSPPDRLVSYTF	-	TRBV30	TRBJ1-2	many
TGTGCCAGCAGCCCATCTAGTTCGGTCCCCTACGAGCAGTACTTC	CASSPSSSVPYEQYF	-	TRBV12-3/TRBV12-4	TRBJ2-7	once
TGTGCCAGCGGAAACCGGGACAGGAACACTGAAGCTTTCTTT	CASGNRDRNTEAFF	TRBD1	TRBV12-3/TRBV12-4	TRBJ1-1	many
TGTGCCAGCAGCTTACTTGATAGATCCGAGCAGTACTTC	CASSLLDRSEQYF	-	TRBV7-8	TRBJ2-7	many